These 12 T cell receptor beta chains were all obtained from the same sample, sequenced in a study. One entry per CDR3 protein results from TCRdb running MiXCR on the reads. This sample yields about 970 distinct CDR3 sequences, of which approximately 23% are seen a single time; less than 40% belongs to the top ten. What was sequenced was CD8+ T cells (not recorded whether cultured). Receptor source: a male donor.

This chain connects TRBV5-6 to TRBJ2-3; D not certain. Germline assignment: CDR1 SGHDT and CDR2 YYEEEE. The CDR3 sequence is 12 residues long. The ends were cut back, 6 bases at V and 4 bases at J, with 9 bases in the middle. The CDR3 is CASTRSADTQYF. The CDR3 nucleotides read TGTGCCAGCACCCGGAGCGCAGATACGCAGTATTTT.

This clonotype ranks as large. V and J are TRBV4-2 and TRBJ1-1; possible D gene TRBD1, 6 bases. Deletions cut 6 bases from V and 5 bases from J, with 13 bases between. There are 13 residues in the CDR3. Germline CDR1 is LGHNA and CDR2 is YNFKEQ. CDR3 nucleotide sequence: TGTGCCAGCAGGGATTCGAGGGGGACTGAAGCTTTCTTT. Translating gives CASRDSRGTEAFF.

As for this clonotype: The junction departs from the called germline gene at one end, perhaps through a read error. The chain joins TRBV6-1 to TRBJ2-1; 8 bases match TRBD2. The CDR3 consists of 15 residues. Germline values: CDR1 MNHNS, CDR2 SASEGT. The CDR3 sequence is CASSELAGSYDEQFF. CDR3 bases: TGTGCCAGCAGTGAACTAGCGGGCTCCTACGATGAGCAGTTCTTC.

The gene calls are TRBV5-1 and TRBJ1-4, with D possibly being TRBD1 (5 bases). The CDR3 runs 15 residues. Trimming pared 4 bases from V and 12 bases from J, leaving 22 bases between. Germline CDR1 reads SGHRS; CDR2 reads YFSETQ. CDR3 bases: TGCGCCAGCAGCCGAGCGGTACGGGACGACGAAGAACTGTTTTTT. Translating it yields CASSRAVRDDEELFF. Full variable domain (remainder filled in from reference TRBV5-1 and TRBJ1-4): KAGVTQTPRYLIKTRGQQVTLSCSPISGHRSVSWYQQTPGQGLQFLFEYFSETQRNKGNFPGRFSGRQFSNSRSEMNVSTLELGDSALYLCASSRAVRDDEELFFGSGTQLSVL.

This clonotype was seen more than once but under ten times. At one end, the junction sequence differs from germline, possibly due to a read error. In nucleotides, the CDR3 is TGTGCCAGCTCCGTTTTGAACAATGAGCCGTCCTTC. Its translation: CASSVLNNEPSF. V and J are TRBV25-1 and TRBJ2-1, with unresolved D. The CDR3 is made up of 12 amino acids. Germline-derived CDR1 and CDR2 are MGHDK and SYGVNS.

This clonotype has only a few counts. The gene calls are TRBV5-1 and TRBJ2-4; D call uncertain. From germline, CDR1 is SGHRS and CDR2 YFSETQ. V was cut by 6 bases and J by 8 bases, with 12 bases left in between. The CDR3 loop spans 12 amino acids. The CDR3 protein is CASNFTSDIQYF. The CDR3 bases are TGCGCCAGCAACTTCACATCGGACATTCAGTACTTC. Variable domain in full (rest from reference TRBV5-1 and TRBJ2-4): KAGVTQTPRYLIKTRGQQVTLSCSPISGHRSVSWYQQTPGQGLQFLFEYFSETQRNKGNFPGRFSGRQFSNSRSEMNVSTLELGDSALYLCASNFTSDIQYFGAGTRLSVL.

In this sample, this clonotype is medium-sized. V gene TRBV20-1 combines with J gene TRBJ2-7; TRBD2 matches at 11 bases. Germline V gene sequence: CDR1 DFQATT, CDR2 SNEGSKA (reference sequence). With 0 bases clipped from V and 0 bases from J, the junction kept 4 bases outside the gene matches. The CDR3 sequence is 16 residues long. CDR3 loop: CSARDGLAGFSYEQYF. DNA for the CDR3: TGCAGTGCTAGAGATGGACTAGCGGGCTTCTCCTACGAGCAGTACTTC.

By its share, this clonotype is medium-sized. The genes are TRBV29-1 and TRBJ1-2; 9 nucleotides agree with TRBD1. The germline gives CDR1 SQVTM, CDR2 ANQGSEA. V lost 7 bases to trimming and J lost 3 bases; unmatched junction nucleotides: 6. The CDR3 is 13 amino acids. The CDR3 DNA is TGCAGCGCAGGACAGGGGTCGGACTATGGCTACACCTTC. It specifies CSAGQGSDYGYTF.

This clonotype is categorized as medium-sized. This rearrangement joins TRBV6-1 to TRBJ2-1; 8 bases are shared with TRBD2. Trimming took 3 bases from V and 7 from J; bases not matched to a gene: 14. The CDR3 totals 17 residues. Per the germline V gene, CDR1 is MNHNS and CDR2 is SASEGT. The CDR3 DNA is TGTGCCAGCAGTGATCACTCACTAGCGGTATTTGAGAATGAGCAGTTCTTC. Translation: CASSDHSLAVFENEQFF.

By share of the sample, this clonotype is medium-sized. The rearrangement links TRBV27 to TRBJ1-6; 10 bases fit TRBD1. With 7 bases clipped from V and 7 bases from J, the junction kept 7 bases outside the gene matches. Germline values: CDR1 MNHEY, CDR2 SMNVEV (reference sequence). This CDR3 comprises 15 residues. This chain's CDR3 is CASTNRDRGNSPLHF. For the CDR3, the DNA is TGTGCCAGCACTAACCGGGACAGGGGAAATTCACCCCTCCACTTT.

Remarks on this clonotype: This clone may be a read error of a much larger clone one base away. V is TRBV6-6 and J is TRBJ2-7; D is ambiguous. The CDR3 runs to 12 residues. V gave up 6 bases and J gave up 5 bases, with 11 bases separating them. CDR1 MNHNY and CDR2 SVGAGI come from the germline V gene (reference sequence). Written as DNA, the CDR3 is TGTGCCAGCAGCTGCACTTGGGACGAGCAGTACTTC. This encodes CASSCTWDEQYF.

This clonotype is judged medium-sized. This chain uses TRBV12-3 or TRBV12-4 with TRBJ2-5; TRBD2 matches 7 bases. V lost 5 bases and J lost 2; bases outside the gene matches: 14. CDR3 length: 17 amino acids. DNA of the CDR3: TGTGCCAGCAGTCCCTGGGCAAGCGGGGTGATTCAAGAGACCCAGTACTTC. As protein: CASSPWASGVIQETQYF.